The sequence of this T cell receptor beta chain was determined in a study of blood T cell repertoires in COVID-19. In the study overall: From the United States, Italy and Spain came samples of acute and convalescent COVID-19. T cells, B-cell-depleted T cells, or PBMCs supplied cDNA or gDNA.

Original methodology: Scientists estimated how many nucleated cells there were by amplifying reference gene primers. Libraries were prepared by immunoSEQ multiplex PCR; TCRdb keeps only in-frame clonotypes and omits some of them. Clone size and V and J calls were adopted from that table, with D and trimming inferred from the DNA. The data hold some 150,000 clones, with approximately 80% observed a single time. Participant reports of clinical history set cohort assignment. The CDR3 has 12 amino acids. CDR1 SGHRS and CDR2 YFSETQ come from the germline V gene. The V end was cut by 4 bases, the J end by 7 bases, with 8 bases between.

Sequenced input: PBMCs or T cells enriched from blood (not recorded which). This clonotype was obtained from a woman aged 18-29 years who had been exposed to COVID-19. This chain uses TRBV5-1 with TRBJ2-2, with D uncertain. CDR3 DNA: TGCGCCAGCAGCGTTCAGAACGGGGAGCTGTTTTTT. It yields the protein CASSVQNGELFF.